A single T cell receptor (beta chain) is shown here with its context. The sample comes from a study of blood T cell repertoires in COVID-19. Study background: PBMCs, B-cell-depleted T cells, or T cells provided the cDNA or gDNA that made up the material.

Profiled with immunoSEQ multiplex PCR; TCRdb holds only in-frame clones, not every one. The data show a few hundred thousand clones, with roughly 89% seen just once and around 10% held by the top ten. CDR3 size: 14 residues. Germline loops: CDR1 SNHLY, CDR2 FYNNEI. V was trimmed by 4 bases and J by 4 bases, leaving 14 bases between them. The V gene is TRBV2, the J gene TRBJ2-7, with a tentative D call TRBD1 (6 bases). This receptor was identified in a woman between 18 and 30 years old who had recovered from COVID-19. Source material: PBMCs or T cells enriched from blood (not recorded which). The chain's CDR3 is CASSVETGRYEQYF. The CDR3 nucleotides are TGTGCCAGCAGTGTCGAGACAGGACGTTACGAGCAGTACTTC.